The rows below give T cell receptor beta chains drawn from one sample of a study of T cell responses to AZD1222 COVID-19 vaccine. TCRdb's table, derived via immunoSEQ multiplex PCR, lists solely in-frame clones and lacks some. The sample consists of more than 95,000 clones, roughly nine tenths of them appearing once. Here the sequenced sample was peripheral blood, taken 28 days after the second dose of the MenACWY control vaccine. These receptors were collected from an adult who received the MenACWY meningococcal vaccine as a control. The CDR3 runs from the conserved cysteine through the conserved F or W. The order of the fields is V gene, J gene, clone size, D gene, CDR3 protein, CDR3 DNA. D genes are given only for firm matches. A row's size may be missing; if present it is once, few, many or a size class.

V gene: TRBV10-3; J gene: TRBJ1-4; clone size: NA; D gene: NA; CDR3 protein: CAISESLAATNEKLFF; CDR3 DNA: TGTGCCATCAGTGAGTCGTTGGCAGCAACTAATGAAAAACTGTTTTTT
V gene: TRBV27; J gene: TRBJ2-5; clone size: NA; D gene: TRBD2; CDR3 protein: CASSPKRGGDKTQYF; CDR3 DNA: TGTGCCAGCAGTCCAAAGCGGGGGGGCGATAAGACCCAGTACTTC
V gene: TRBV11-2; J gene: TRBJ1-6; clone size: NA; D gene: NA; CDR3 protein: CASSLSGPAPYNSPLHF; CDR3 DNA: TGTGCCAGCAGCTTATCCGGCCCGGCGCCCTATAATTCACCCCTCCACTTT
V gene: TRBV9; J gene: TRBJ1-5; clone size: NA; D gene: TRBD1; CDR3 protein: CASSAGDSAPNQPQHF; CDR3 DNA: TGTGCCAGCAGCGCGGGGGACAGCGCACCCAATCAGCCCCAGCATTTT
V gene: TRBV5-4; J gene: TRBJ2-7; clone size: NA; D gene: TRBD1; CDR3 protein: CASTLGQGGTYEQYF; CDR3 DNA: TGTGCCAGCACCCTGGGACAGGGAGGGACCTACGAGCAGTACTTC
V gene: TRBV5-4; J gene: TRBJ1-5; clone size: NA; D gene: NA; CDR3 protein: CASSSGPAGNQPQHF; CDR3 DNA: TGTGCCAGCAGCTCCGGGCCTGCGGGCAATCAGCCCCAGCATTTT
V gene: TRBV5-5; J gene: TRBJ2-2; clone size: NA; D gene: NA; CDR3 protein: CASSAGSPTGELFF; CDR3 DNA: TGTGCCAGCAGCGCGGGGTCCCCCACCGGGGAGCTGTTTTTT
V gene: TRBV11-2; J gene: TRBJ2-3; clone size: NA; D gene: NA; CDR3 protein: CASSLYGATDTQYF; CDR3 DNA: TGTGCCAGCAGCTTATATGGGGCCACAGATACGCAGTATTTT
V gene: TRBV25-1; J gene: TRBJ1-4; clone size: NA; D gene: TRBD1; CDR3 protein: CASSVASAGGDKLFF; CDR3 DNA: TGTGCCAGCAGTGTTGCCTCTGCAGGGGGGGATAAACTGTTTTTT
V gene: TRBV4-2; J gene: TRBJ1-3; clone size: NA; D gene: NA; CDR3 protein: CASSQDGGGSGNTIYF; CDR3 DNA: TGTGCCAGCAGCCAAGATGGTGGGGGATCTGGAAACACCATATATTTT
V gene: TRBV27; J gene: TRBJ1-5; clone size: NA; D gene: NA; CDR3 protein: CASSFGLRQPQHF; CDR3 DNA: TGTGCCAGCAGTTTTGGGTTACGTCAGCCCCAGCATTTT
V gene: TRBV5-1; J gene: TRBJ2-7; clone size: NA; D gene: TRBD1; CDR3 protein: CASSRAPGTGSYEQYF; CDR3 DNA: TGCGCCAGCAGCCGGGCACCCGGGACAGGGTCGTACGAGCAGTACTTC
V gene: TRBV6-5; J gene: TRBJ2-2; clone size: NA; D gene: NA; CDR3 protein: CASSYSKHRKTGELFF; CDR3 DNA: TGTGCCAGCAGTTACTCCAAACACAGGAAGACCGGGGAGCTGTTTTTT
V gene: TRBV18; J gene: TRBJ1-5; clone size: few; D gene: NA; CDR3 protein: CASSRGPGGGSAQHF; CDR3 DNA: TGTGCCAGCTCACGGGGCCCGGGAGGAGGATCTGCCCAGCATTTT
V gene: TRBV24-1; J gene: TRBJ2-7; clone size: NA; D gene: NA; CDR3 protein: CATSDSTVGNLYEQYF; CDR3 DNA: TGTGCCACCAGTGATTCGACAGTGGGGAACCTCTACGAGCAGTACTTC
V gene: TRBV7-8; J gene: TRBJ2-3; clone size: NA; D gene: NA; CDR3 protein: CASSRTTDTQYF; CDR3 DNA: TGTGCCAGCAGCCGGACCACAGATACGCAGTATTTT
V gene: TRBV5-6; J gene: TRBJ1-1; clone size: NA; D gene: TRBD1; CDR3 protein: CASSRDRVSAEAFF; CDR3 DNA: TGTGCCAGCAGCCGGGACAGGGTCTCCGCTGAAGCTTTCTTT
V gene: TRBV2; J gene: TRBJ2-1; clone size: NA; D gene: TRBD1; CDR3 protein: CASDRQGMNEQFF; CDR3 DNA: TGTGCCAGCGACCGACAGGGTATGAATGAGCAGTTCTTC
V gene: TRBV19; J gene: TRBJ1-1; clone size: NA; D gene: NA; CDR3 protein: CASTRDLNTEAFF; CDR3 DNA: TGTGCCAGTACGAGAGACTTGAACACTGAAGCTTTCTTT
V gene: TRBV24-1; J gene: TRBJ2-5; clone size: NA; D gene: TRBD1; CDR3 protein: CATSDWGQGRAQETQYF; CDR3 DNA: TGTGCCACCAGTGATTGGGGACAGGGGCGGGCCCAAGAGACCCAGTACTTC
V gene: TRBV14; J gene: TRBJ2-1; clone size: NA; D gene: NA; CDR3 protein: CASSHFGGHNEQFF; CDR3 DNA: TGTGCCAGCAGCCACTTCGGTGGGCACAATGAGCAGTTCTTC
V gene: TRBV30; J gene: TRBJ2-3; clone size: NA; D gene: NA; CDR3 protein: CAWRDGLSTDTQYF; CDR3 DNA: TGTGCCTGGAGAGACGGACTAAGCACAGATACGCAGTATTTT
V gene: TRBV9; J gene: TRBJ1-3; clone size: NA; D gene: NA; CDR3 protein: CASSGGSSGNTIYF; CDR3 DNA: TGTGCCAGCAGCGGAGGCTCCTCTGGAAACACCATATATTTT